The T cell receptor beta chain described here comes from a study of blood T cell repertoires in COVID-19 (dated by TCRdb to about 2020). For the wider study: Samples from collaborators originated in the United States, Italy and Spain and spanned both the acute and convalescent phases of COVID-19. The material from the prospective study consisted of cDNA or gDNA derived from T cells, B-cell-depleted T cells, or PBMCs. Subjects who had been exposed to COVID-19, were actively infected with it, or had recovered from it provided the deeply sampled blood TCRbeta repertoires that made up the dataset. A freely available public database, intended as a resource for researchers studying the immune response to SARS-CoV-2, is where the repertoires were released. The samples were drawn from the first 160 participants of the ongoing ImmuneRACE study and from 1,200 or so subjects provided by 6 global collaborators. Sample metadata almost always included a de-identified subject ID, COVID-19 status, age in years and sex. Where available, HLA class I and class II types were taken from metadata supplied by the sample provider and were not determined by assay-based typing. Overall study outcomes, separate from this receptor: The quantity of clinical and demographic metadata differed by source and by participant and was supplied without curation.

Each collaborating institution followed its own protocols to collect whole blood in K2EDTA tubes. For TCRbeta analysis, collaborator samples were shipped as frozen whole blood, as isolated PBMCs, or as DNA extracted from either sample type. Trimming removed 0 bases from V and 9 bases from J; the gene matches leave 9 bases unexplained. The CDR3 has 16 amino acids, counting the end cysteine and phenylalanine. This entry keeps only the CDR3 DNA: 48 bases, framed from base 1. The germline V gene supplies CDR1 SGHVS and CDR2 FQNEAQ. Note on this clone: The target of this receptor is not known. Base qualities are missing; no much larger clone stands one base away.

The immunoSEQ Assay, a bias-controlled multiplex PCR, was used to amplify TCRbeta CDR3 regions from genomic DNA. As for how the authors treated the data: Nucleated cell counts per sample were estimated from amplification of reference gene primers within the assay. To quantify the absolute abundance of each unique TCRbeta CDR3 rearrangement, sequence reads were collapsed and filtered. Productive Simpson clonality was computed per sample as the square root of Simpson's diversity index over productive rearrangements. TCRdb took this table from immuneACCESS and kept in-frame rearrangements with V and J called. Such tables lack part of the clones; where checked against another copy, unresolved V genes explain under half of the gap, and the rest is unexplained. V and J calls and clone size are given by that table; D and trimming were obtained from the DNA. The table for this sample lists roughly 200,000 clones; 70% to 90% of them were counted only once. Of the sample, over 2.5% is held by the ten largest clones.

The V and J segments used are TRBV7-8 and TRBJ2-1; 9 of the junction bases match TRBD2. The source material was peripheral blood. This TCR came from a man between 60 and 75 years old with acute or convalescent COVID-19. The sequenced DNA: TGTGCCAGCAGCTTAGCGGGGATAGCGGGAGCTTTTGAGCAGTTCTTC. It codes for CASSLAGIAGAFEQFF.